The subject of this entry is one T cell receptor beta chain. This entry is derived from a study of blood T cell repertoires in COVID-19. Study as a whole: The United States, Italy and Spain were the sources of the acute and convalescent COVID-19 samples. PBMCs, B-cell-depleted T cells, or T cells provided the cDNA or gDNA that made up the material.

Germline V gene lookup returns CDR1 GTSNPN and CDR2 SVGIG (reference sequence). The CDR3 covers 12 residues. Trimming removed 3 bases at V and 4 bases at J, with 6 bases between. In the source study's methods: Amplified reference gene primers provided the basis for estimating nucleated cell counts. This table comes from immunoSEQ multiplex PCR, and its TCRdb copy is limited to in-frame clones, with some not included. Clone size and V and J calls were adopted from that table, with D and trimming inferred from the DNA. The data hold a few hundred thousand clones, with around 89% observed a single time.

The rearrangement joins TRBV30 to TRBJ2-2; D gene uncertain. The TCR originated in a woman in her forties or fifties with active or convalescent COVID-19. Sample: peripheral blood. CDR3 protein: CAWRSSTGELFF. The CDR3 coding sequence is TGTGCCTGGAGATCCAGCACCGGGGAGCTGTTTTTT.